This T cell receptor beta chain was obtained from a study of blood T cell repertoires in COVID-19. Study overall: Samples came from the United States, Italy and Spain, spanning acute and convalescent COVID-19. Sources were T cells, B-cell-depleted T cells, or PBMCs; the material itself was cDNA or gDNA.

Authors' processing steps: From reference gene primer amplification, estimates of nucleated cell counts were derived. Data came from immunoSEQ multiplex PCR; TCRdb stores just in-frame clones and leaves some out. Clonal size and the V and J genes are those of that table, whereas D and trimming came from the DNA. The table has roughly 220,000 clones, approximately 84% seen once. This clone has only one observation. V dropped 3 bases and J dropped 2; count of bases not matched to a gene: 5. Germline values: CDR1 LGHNA, CDR2 YNFKEQ. This CDR3 has 16 amino acids. Sequencing was carried out using peripheral blood. The J gene is TRBJ2-2, the V gene TRBV4-2; 8 bases are a match to TRBD1. The clonotype was recovered from a woman aged 60 to 75 with acute or convalescent COVID-19. In DNA form, the CDR3 reads TGTGCCAGCAGCCAGAAAGGACAGGGAAACACCGGGGAGCTGTTTTTT. Translation: CASSQKGQGNTGELFF.